What follows are 16 T cell receptor beta chains derived from one specimen sequenced in a study of cytomegalovirus exposure and HLA in healthy donors. Data came from immunoSEQ multiplex PCR; TCRdb stores just in-frame clones and leaves some out. The top ten hold under 0.4% of the sample, which has a few hundred thousand clones, about 90% seen once. Sequenced input: PBMCs. These receptors all come from a woman younger than 30 in good health and CMV-seronegative.

The CDR3 DNA sequence: TGTGCCAGCAGCTTAAAAAGCGGGGGAGTCACAGATACGCAGTATTTT. This translates into CASSLKSGGVTDTQYF. The chain links TRBV7-2 to TRBJ2-3; 8 nucleotides match TRBD2. The CDR3 loop spans 16 amino acids. The junction had 6 bases not matched to a gene; V was cut back by 2 bases and J by 2 bases. Germline CDR1 is SGHTA and CDR2 is FQGNSA. The full variable domain, its missing parts supplied by reference TRBV7-2 and TRBJ2-3, is GAGVSQSPSNKVTEKGKDVELRCDPISGHTALYWYRQSLGQGLEFLIYFQGNSAPDKSGLPSDRFSAERTGGSVSTLTIQRTQQEDSAVYLCASSLKSGGVTDTQYFGPGTRLTVL.

J is TRBJ2-7 and V is TRBV18; 7 bases are a match to TRBD1. The junction had 3 bases not matched to a gene; V was cut back by 0 bases and J by 1 base. The V gene's germline CDR1 is KGHSH and CDR2 LQKENI. The CDR3 consists of 15 residues. CDR3 nucleotides: TGTGCCAGCTCACCACCGGCGACAGGGTCCTACGAGCAGTACTTC. It codes for CASSPPATGSYEQYF.

This clone was found once. The gene calls are TRBV7-6 and TRBJ2-7, with TRBD1 matching 8 bases. CDR3 length equals 16 residues. Losses at the gene ends were 1 base for V and 6 bases for J; bases not matched to a gene: 11. The V gene's germline CDR1 is SGHVS and CDR2 FNYEAQ. The CDR3 loop reads CASSLVPGGEAREQYV. The CDR3 DNA sequence: TGTGCCAGCAGCTTAGTTCCAGGGGGCGAAGCCCGCGAGCAGTACGTC.

The chain couples TRBV27 to TRBJ1-5; TRBD1 matches at 8 bases. The CDR3 sequence is 15 residues long. From germline, CDR1 is MNHEY and CDR2 SMNVEV (reference sequence). Trimming cost V 7 bases and J 0 bases; bases outside gene matches: 5. The CDR3 DNA reads as TGTGCCAGCAAAACTGGGACAGGTAGCAATCAGCCCCAGCATTTT. Its translation is CASKTGTGSNQPQHF.

J is TRBJ1-1 and V is TRBV5-4; perhaps TRBD1 as D (6 bases). The ends were cut back, 3 bases at V and 2 bases at J, with 14 bases in the middle. The CDR3 is made up of 15 amino acids. The germline V gene encodes CDR1 SGHNT and CDR2 YYREEE (reference sequence). Here the CDR3 DNA reads TGTGCCAGCAGCTGGGAGACAGGATCAAACACTGAAGCTTTCTTT. Amino acids: CASSWETGSNTEAFF.

This chain uses TRBV9 with TRBJ2-1; 8 nucleotides align to TRBD2. The CDR3 loop spans 16 amino acids. V gave up 3 bases and J gave up 6 bases; unmatched junction bases: 11. Germline CDR1 is SGDLS and CDR2 is YYNGEE. The chain's CDR3 is CASSDRGGLRPNEQFF. The CDR3 coding sequence is TGTGCCAGCAGCGACCGGGGGGGCCTTAGGCCCAATGAGCAGTTCTTC.

The chain is built from TRBV6-6 and TRBJ2-7; maybe TRBD1 (5 bases). V was clipped by 5 bases and J by 7 bases, with 12 bases between them. From germline, CDR1 is MNHNY and CDR2 SVGAGI (reference sequence). The CDR3 length is 12 residues. CDR3 protein: CASSPQGVEQYV. DNA of the CDR3: TGTGCCAGCAGTCCGCAGGGTGTTGAGCAGTACGTC.

In this sample, this clone turned up once. The genes are TRBV18 and TRBJ2-3; 8 bases are a match to TRBD1. V lost 1 base and J lost 6; bases outside the gene matches: 12. From germline, CDR1 is KGHSH and CDR2 LQKENI. The CDR3 totals 17 residues. The CDR3 DNA reads TGTGCCAGCTCACCACTCCGGAGAACAGGGGGGTTGGATACGCAGTATTTT. As protein: CASSPLRRTGGLDTQYF.

This clone showed up just once. V is TRBV30 and J is TRBJ2-6; D uncertain. Trimming left V 3 bases short and J 0 bases short, with 9 bases between. The CDR3 runs to 15 residues. Germline V gene data show CDR1 as GTSNPN and CDR2 as SVGIG (reference sequence). The CDR3, as DNA: TGTGCCTGGAGCCCAGGCGTCTCTGGGGCCAACGTCCTGACTTTC. As protein: CAWSPGVSGANVLTF.

The rearrangement uses TRBV7-3 and TRBJ1-1, with TRBD1 identical over 10 bases. Germline CDR1 reads SGHTA; CDR2 reads FQGTGA. Losses at the gene ends were 4 bases for V and 3 bases for J; bases not matched to a gene: 5. The CDR3 sequence is 15 residues long. The CDR3 bases are TGTGCCAGCAGCTCCCGGACAGGGGGGGACACTGAAGCTTTCTTT. Translation gives CASSSRTGGDTEAFF.

V gene TRBV5-6 combines with J gene TRBJ2-2; D call uncertain. Trimming removed 0 bases at V and 5 bases at J, with 11 bases between. The CDR3 consists of 15 residues. Germline CDR1 is SGHDT and CDR2 is YYEEEE. CDR3 sequence (DNA): TGTGCCAGCAGCTTGGTAGCTGGGTATACCGGGGAGCTGTTTTTT. Protein sequence: CASSLVAGYTGELFF. The variable domain in full, with the rest retrieved from reference TRBV5-6 and TRBJ2-2, is DAGVTQSPTHLIKTRGQQVTLRCSPKSGHDTVSWYQQALGQGPQFIFQYYEEEERQRGNFPDRFSGHQFPNYSSELNVNALLLGDSALYLCASSLVAGYTGELFFGEGSRLTVL.

The V gene is TRBV4-1, the J gene TRBJ1-2; 7 bases agree with TRBD1. Germline CDR1 MGHRA, CDR2 YSYEKL. V shed 0 bases, J shed 1 base, and the junction held 5 bases outside the gene matches. The CDR3 contains 16 residues. CDR3 DNA sequence: TGCGCCAGCAGCCAAGATAGACAGGGACGTAACTATGGCTACACCTTC. It translates to CASSQDRQGRNYGYTF.

The chain carries TRBV28 and TRBJ2-3; D gene uncertain. V shed 3 bases and J shed 8 bases, with 9 bases lying between them. The CDR3 consists of 12 residues. CDR1 MDHEN and CDR2 SYDVKM come from the germline V gene. CDR3 coding DNA: TGTGCCAGCAGTTTTTCGATCGGTACGCAGTATTTT. Its translation: CASSFSIGTQYF.

The chain links TRBV30 to TRBJ1-1; D gene unclear. Per the germline V gene, CDR1 is GTSNPN and CDR2 is SVGIG (reference sequence). CDR3 length: 12 amino acids. The V end lost 2 bases, the J end lost 1 base, and 5 bases lay between the germline ends. This CDR3 reads CAWSRENTEAFF. DNA of the CDR3: TGTGCCTGGAGTCGAGAGAACACTGAAGCTTTCTTT.

The chain couples TRBV6-5 to TRBJ2-7; 11 bases line up with TRBD1. V lost 6 bases, J lost 11 bases, and 12 bases stayed unmatched. Germline loops: CDR1 MNHEY, CDR2 SVGAGI. CDR3 length: 14 amino acids. In nucleotides, the CDR3 is TGTGCCAGCAGCCCGGGACAGGGGGAGGTTCCCGAGTACTTC. Its protein is CASSPGQGEVPEYF.

The chain carries TRBV10-2 and TRBJ1-1; D might be TRBD1 (6 bases). CDR1 is WSHSY, CDR2 SAAADI, per germline. V gave up 3 bases and J gave up 3 bases, with 11 bases separating them. This CDR3 is 14 amino acids long. The CDR3 sequence is CASSDQGTDTEAFF. The CDR3 nucleotides are TGCGCCAGCAGTGACCAGGGGACGGACACTGAAGCTTTCTTT.